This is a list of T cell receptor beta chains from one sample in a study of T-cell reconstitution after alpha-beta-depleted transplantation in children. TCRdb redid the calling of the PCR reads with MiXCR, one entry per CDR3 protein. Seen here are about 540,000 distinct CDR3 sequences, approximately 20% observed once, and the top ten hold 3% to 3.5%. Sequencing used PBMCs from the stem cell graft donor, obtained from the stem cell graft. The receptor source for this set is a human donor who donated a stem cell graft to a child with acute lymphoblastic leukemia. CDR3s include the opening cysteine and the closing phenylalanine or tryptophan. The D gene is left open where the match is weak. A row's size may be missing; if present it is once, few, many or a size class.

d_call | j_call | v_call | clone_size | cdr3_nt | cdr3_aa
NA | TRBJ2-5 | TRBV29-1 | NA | TGCAGCGGTTACCAATCGGGCGAGACCCAGTACTTC | CSGYQSGETQYF
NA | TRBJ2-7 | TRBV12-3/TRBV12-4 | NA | TGTGCCAGCAGTTTAAAGCCCGCCTACGAGCAGTACTTC | CASSLKPAYEQYF
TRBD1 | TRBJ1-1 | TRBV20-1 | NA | TGCAGTGCTAGTGACGGGGACAGGGAGATTTTTGAAGCTTTCTTT | CSASDGDREIFEAFF
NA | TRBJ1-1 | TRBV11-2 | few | TGTGCCAGCAGCTTACGAGGTCCAGAGGGAACGACTGAAGCTTTCTTT | CASSLRGPEGTTEAFF
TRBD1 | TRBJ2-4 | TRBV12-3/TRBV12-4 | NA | TGTGCCAGCAGTTCGGGAGACAGGGGGCCCAAAAACATTCAGTACTTC | CASSSGDRGPKNIQYF
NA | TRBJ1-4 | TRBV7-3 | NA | TGTGCCAGCAGCTTCCCACAGGGATCAACTAATGAAAAACTGTTTTTT | CASSFPQGSTNEKLFF
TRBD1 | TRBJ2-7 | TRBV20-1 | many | TGCAGTGCTAGAATCGGGACAGGGATTTACGAGCAGTACTTC | CSARIGTGIYEQYF
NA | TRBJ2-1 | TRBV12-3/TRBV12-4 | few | TGTGCCAGCAGTTTAAGCGGAACTAACTACAATGAGCAGTTCTTC | CASSLSGTNYNEQFF
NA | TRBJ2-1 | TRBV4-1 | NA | TGCGCCAGCAGCCTTGGTTGGGGACGCGAGTACAATGAGCAGTTCTTC | CASSLGWGREYNEQFF
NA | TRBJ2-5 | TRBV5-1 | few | TGCGCCAGCAGCTCTCAGGGTGGGGAGACCCAGTACTTC | CASSSQGGETQYF
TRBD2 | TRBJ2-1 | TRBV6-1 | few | TGTGCCAGCTCACTAGCGGGAGATAGGAATGAGCAGTTCTTC | CASSLAGDRNEQFF
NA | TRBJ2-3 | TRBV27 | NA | TGTGCCAGCAGTTCCTACGGGTGGACAGATACGCAGTATTTT | CASSSYGWTDTQYF
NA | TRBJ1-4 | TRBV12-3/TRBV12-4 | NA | TGTGCCAGCAGCCCCTCGTGGACCAATGAAAAACTGTTTTTT | CASSPSWTNEKLFF
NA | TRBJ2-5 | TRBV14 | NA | TGTGCCAGCAGCTATTTACAGGGAGGATACGGGTTCCAAGAGACCCAGTACTTC | CASSYLQGGYGFQETQYF
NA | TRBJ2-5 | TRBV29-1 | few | TGCAGCGCTACTACAGGTTTGACCCAGTACTTC | CSATTGLTQYF
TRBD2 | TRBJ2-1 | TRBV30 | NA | TGTGCCTGGCTGAGAGGACTAGCGCCGAATGAGCAGTTCTTC | CAWLRGLAPNEQFF
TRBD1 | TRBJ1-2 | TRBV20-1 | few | TGCAGTGCAACGGGACAGGCTTATGGCTACACCTTC | CSATGQAYGYTF
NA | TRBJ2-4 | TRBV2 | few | TGTGCCAGCAGTGTAAGGGGGTCTCACATTCAGTACTTC | CASSVRGSHIQYF
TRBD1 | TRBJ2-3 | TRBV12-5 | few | TGTGCTAGTGGGTCCCAGGGGGTTCCAGATACGCAGTATTTT | CASGSQGVPDTQYF
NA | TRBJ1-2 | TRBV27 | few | TGTGCCAGCTCCTTAGTCGGACAGCACTATGGCTACACCTTC | CASSLVGQHYGYTF
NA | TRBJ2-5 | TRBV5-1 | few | TGCGCCAGCAGTATGGGCCGGAGGGGAGAGACCCAGTACTTC | CASSMGRRGETQYF
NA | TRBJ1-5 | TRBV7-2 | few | TGTGCCAGCAGCTGGGAGGGAGCCCAGCATTTT | CASSWEGAQHF
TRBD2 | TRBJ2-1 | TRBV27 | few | TGTGCCAGCAGCCATACTAGCGGGATTGGGGACAATGAGCAGTTCTTC | CASSHTSGIGDNEQFF
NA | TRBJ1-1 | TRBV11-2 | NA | TGTGCCAGCAGCTTAGATTGGGCCCTGAACACTGAAGCTTTCTTT | CASSLDWALNTEAFF
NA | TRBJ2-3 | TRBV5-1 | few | TGCGCCAGCAGCTTGATCCCGACTAGAGGGGGGCGGCCGGATACGCAGTATTTT | CASSLIPTRGGRPDTQYF
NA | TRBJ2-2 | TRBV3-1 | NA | TGTGCCAGCAGCCAAGCGCCCCCCACCGGGGAGCTGTTTTTT | CASSQAPPTGELFF
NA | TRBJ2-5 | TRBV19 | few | TGTGCCAGTAGCCCCCTGGGGGGTTGGCAAGAGACCCAGTACTTC | CASSPLGGWQETQYF
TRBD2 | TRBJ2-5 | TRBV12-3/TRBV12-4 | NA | TGTGCCAGCAGTTTAGCGAGGTCTAGCGGCCTGTCCTTGCAAGAGACCCAGTACTTC | CASSLARSSGLSLQETQYF
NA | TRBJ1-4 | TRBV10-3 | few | TGTGCCATCAGTGAGGGCGTCAGTGAAAAACTGTTTTTT | CAISEGVSEKLFF
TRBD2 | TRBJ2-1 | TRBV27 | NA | TGTGCCAGCAGTACGACCAAACTAGCGGGAGGTTACAATGAGCAGTTCTTC | CASSTTKLAGGYNEQFF
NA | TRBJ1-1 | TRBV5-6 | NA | TGTGCCAGCAGCTTGGCCGTCCGGACAGATGAAGCTTTCTTT | CASSLAVRTDEAFF
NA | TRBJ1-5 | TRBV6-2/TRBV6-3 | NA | TGTGCCAGCACCACCACACCTAGCAATCAGCCCCAGCATTTT | CASTTTPSNQPQHF
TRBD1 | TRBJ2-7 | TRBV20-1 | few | TGCAGTGCTAGAGAAGGGGAAGGACAGGGCTACGAGCAGTACTTC | CSAREGEGQGYEQYF
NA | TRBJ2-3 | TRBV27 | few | TGTGCCAGCAGTTTTTGGATCCCCGGGCATACGCAGTATTTT | CASSFWIPGHTQYF
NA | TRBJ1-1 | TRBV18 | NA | TGTGCCAGCTCACCACCGGAGGGAGGGGGTGCACCTAACGGAGCTTTCTTT | CASSPPEGGGAPNGAFF
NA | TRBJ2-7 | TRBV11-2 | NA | TGTGCCAGCTGCTTAGAGACCGGATTTTACGAGCAGTACTTC | CASCLETGFYEQYF
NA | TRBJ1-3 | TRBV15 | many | TGTGCCACCAGCAGAGATCGGGCAGGGTTCTCTGGAAACACCATATATTTT | CATSRDRAGFSGNTIYF
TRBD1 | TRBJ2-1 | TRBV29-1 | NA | TGCAGCGTTTACAGGGGGGACCCCTCCTACAATGAGCAGTTCTTC | CSVYRGDPSYNEQFF
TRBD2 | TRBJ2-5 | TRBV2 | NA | TGTGCCAGCAGGGCAAGGGGAGGGCCGGATGAGACCCAGTACTTC | CASRARGGPDETQYF
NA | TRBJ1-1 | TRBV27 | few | NA | CAFGNGRMNTEAFF